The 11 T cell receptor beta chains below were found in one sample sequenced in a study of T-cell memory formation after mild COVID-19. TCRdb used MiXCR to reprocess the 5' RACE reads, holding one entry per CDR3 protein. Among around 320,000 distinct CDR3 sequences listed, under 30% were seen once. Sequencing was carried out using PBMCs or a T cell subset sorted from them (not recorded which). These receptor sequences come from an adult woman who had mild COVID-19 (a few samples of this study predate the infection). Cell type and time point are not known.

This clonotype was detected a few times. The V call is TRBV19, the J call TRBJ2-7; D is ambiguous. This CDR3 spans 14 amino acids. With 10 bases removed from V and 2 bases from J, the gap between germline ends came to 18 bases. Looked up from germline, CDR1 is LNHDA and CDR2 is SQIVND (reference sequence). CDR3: CATKSVDTAYEQYF. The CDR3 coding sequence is TGTGCCACCAAAAGTGTCGACACAGCCTACGAGCAGTACTTC.

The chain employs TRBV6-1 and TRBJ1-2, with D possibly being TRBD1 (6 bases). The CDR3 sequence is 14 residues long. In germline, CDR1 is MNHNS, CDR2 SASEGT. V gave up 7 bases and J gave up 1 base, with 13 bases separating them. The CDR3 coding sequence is TGTGCCAGCATATGGACAGATCTTAACTATGGCTACACCTTC. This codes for CASIWTDLNYGYTF.

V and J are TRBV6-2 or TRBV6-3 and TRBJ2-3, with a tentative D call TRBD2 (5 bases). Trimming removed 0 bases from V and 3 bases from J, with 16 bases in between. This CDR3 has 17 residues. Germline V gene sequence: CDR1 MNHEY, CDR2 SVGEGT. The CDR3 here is CASSYSIWGDLTDTQYF. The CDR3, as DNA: TGTGCCAGCAGTTACTCGATTTGGGGAGATTTGACAGATACGCAGTATTTT.

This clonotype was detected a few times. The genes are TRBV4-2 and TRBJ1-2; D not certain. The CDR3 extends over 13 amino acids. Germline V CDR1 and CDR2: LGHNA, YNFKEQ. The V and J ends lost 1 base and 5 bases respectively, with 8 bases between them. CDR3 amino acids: CASSQGPAYGYTF. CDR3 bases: TGTGCCAGCAGCCAAGGCCCAGCTTATGGCTACACCTTC.

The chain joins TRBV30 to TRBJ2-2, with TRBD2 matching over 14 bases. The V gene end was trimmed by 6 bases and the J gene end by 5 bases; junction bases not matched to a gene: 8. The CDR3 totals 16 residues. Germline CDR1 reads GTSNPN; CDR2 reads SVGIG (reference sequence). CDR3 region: CACRTSGRPETGELFF. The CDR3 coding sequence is TGTGCCTGCAGGACTAGCGGGAGGCCGGAGACCGGGGAGCTGTTTTTT.

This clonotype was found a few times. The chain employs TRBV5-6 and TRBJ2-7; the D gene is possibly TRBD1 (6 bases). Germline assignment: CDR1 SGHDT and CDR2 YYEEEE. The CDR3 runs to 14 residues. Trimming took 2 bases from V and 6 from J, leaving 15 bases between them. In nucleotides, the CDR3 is TGTGCCAGCAGCTTAGGGACACTCCGTGTCGAGCAGTACTTC. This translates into CASSLGTLRVEQYF.

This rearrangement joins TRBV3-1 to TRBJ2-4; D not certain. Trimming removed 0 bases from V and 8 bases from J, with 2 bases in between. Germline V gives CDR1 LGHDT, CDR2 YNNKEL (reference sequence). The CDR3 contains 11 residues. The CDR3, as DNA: TGTGCCAGCAGCCAAGAGCACATTCAGTACTTC. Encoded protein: CASSQEHIQYF.

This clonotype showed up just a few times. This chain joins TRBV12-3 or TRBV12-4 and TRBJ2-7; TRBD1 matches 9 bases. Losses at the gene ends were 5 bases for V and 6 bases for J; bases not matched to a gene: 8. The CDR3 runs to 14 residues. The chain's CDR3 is CASSPPGTGFEQYF. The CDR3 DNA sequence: TGTGCCAGCAGTCCCCCCGGGACAGGGTTCGAGCAGTACTTC.

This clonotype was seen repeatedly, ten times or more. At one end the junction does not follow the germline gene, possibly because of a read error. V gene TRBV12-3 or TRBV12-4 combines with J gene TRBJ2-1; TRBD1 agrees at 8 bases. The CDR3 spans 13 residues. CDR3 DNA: TGTGCCAGCAGTTTAGGGCAACGGGACAGGCTGGTCTTC. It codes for CASSLGQRDRLVF.

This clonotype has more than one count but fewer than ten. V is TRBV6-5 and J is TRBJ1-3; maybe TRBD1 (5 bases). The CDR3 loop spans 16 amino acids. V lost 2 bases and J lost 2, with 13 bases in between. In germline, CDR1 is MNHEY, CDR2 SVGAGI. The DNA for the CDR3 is TGTGCCAGCAGTTACGCAGGTGGGGGGACTGGAAACACCATATATTTT. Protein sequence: CASSYAGGGTGNTIYF.

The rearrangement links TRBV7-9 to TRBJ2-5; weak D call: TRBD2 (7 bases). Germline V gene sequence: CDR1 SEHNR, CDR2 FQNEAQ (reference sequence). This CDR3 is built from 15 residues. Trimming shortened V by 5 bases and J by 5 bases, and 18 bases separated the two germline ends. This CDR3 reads CASSPEGGLTETQYF. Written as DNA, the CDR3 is TGTGCCAGCAGCCCCGAGGGGGGGCTAACGGAGACCCAGTACTTC. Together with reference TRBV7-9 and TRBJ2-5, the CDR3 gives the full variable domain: DTGVSQNPRHKITKRGQNVTFRCDPISEHNRLYWYRQTLGQGPEFLTYFQNEAQLEKSRLLSDRFSAERPKGSFSTLEIQRTEQGDSAMYLCASSPEGGLTETQYFGPGTRLLVL.